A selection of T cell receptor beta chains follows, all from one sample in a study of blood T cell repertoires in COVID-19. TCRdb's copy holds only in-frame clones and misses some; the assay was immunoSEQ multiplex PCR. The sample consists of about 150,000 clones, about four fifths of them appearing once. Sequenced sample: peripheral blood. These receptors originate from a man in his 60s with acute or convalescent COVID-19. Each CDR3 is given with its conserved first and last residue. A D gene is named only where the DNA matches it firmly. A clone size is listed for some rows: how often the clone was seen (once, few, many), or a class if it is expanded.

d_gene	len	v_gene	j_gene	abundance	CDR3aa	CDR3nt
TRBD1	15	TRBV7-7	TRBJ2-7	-	CASSPGQGAFGEQYF	TGTGCCAGCAGCCCGGGACAGGGGGCCTTTGGCGAGCAGTACTTC
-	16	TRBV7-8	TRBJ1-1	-	CASSFGTQLRQTEAFF	TGTGCCAGCAGCTTCGGGACACAGTTGAGGCAGACTGAAGCTTTCTTT
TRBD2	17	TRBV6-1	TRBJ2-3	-	CASSGIRGLAGVGTQYF	TGTGCCAGCAGTGGGATTAGAGGACTAGCGGGAGTTGGTACGCAGTATTTT
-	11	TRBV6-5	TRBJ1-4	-	CASSNEGKLFF	TGTGCCAGCAGTAACGAGGGAAAACTGTTTTTT
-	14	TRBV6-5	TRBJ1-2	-	CASLVGGNNYGYTF	TGTGCCAGCCTGGTCGGGGGGAACAACTATGGCTACACCTTC
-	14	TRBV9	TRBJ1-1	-	CASSVDAGVGGAFF	TGTGCCAGCAGCGTAGATGCCGGGGTAGGGGGAGCTTTCTTT
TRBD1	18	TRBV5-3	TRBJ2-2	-	CARSPGGSGTGLTGELFF	TGTGCCAGAAGCCCGGGGGGAAGTGGGACAGGGCTCACCGGGGAGCTGTTTTTT
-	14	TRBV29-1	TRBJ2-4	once	CSGVLGGAKNIQYF	TGCAGCGGTGTCTTGGGGGGAGCCAAAAACATTCAGTACTTC
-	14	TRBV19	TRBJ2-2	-	CASTGGVYTGELFF	TGTGCCAGTACGGGCGGGGTGTACACCGGGGAGCTGTTTTTT
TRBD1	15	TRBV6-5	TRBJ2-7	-	CASNSGTGNSYEQYF	TGTGCCAGCAATTCTGGGACAGGGAACTCCTACGAGCAGTACTTC
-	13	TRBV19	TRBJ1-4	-	CASGQGLNEKLFF	TGTGCCAGTGGGCAGGGATTAAATGAAAAACTGTTTTTT
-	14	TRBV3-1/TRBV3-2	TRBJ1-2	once	CASSQEVVSYGYTF	TGTGCCAGCAGCCAAGAAGTTGTGAGCTATGGCTACACCTTC
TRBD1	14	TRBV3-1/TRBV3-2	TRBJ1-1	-	CASSQEHRGYGAFF	TGTGCCAGCAGCCAAGAGCACAGGGGATATGGAGCTTTCTTT
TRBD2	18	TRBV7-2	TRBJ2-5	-	CASSFIGLAGGYQETQYF	TGTGCCAGCAGCTTTATAGGGCTAGCGGGAGGGTACCAAGAGACCCAGTACTTC
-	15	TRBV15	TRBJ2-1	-	CATSRDSRNYNEQFF	TGTGCCACCAGCAGAGATTCCAGGAATTACAATGAGCAGTTCTTC
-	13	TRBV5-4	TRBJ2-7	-	CASSFFGEYEQYF	TGTGCCAGCAGCTTCTTCGGGGAGTACGAGCAGTACTTC
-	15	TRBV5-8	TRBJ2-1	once	CASRLGGATYNEQFF	TGTGCCAGCAGGCTGGGGGGGGCTACCTACAATGAGCAGTTCTTC
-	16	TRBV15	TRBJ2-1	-	CATSRGPQGKRNEQFF	TGTGCCACCAGCAGAGGCCCGCAGGGGAAACGCAATGAGCAGTTCTTC
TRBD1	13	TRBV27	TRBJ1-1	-	CASSQGAGTEAFF	TGTGCCAGCAGTCAGGGGGCAGGGACTGAAGCTTTCTTT
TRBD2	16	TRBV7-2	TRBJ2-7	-	CASSFMLTSSTYEQYF	TGTGCCAGCAGCTTCATGTTGACTAGCAGCACCTACGAGCAGTACTTC
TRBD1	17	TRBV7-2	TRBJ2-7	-	CASSFSLVGQGSYEQYF	TGTGCCAGCAGCTTTTCATTAGTCGGACAGGGGTCCTACGAGCAGTACTTC
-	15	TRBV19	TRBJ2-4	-	CASSKRDIAKNIQYF	TGTGCCAGTAGTAAACGGGATATAGCCAAAAACATTCAGTACTTC
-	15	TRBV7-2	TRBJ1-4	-	CASSLAPGAGEKLFF	TGTGCCAGCAGCTTAGCCCCTGGAGCGGGCGAAAAACTGTTTTTT
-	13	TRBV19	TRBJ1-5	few	CASSLNSNQPQHF	TGTGCCAGTAGTCTTAATAGCAATCAGCCCCAGCATTTT
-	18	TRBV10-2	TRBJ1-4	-	CASTPMAGQSSTNEKLFF	TGCGCCAGCACCCCGATGGCAGGACAATCCTCAACTAATGAAAAACTGTTTTTT
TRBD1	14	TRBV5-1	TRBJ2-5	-	CASSLQGAKETQYF	TGCGCCAGCAGCCTACAGGGGGCCAAAGAGACCCAGTACTTC
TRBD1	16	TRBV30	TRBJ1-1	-	CAWNRGTGTGVTEAFF	TGTGCCTGGAACCGGGGCACCGGAACAGGGGTCACTGAAGCTTTCTTT
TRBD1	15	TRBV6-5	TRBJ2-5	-	CASRRGQAGQETQYF	TGTGCCAGCAGGAGGGGACAGGCAGGACAAGAGACCCAGTACTTC
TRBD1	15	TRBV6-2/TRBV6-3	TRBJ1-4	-	CASSPRDRGSEKLFF	TGTGCCAGCAGTCCCCGGGACAGGGGAAGTGAAAAACTGTTTTTT
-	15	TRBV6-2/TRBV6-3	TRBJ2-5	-	CASSPASATRGTQYF	TGTGCCAGCAGTCCGGCTAGCGCGACCCGGGGGACCCAGTACTTC
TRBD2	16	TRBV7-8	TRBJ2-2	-	CASSLAGLAYTGELFF	TGTGCCAGCAGTTTGGCGGGACTAGCGTACACCGGGGAGCTGTTTTTT
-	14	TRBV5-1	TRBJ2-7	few	CASSREGQTYEQYF	TGCGCCAGCAGCCGGGAGGGACAGACCTACGAGCAGTACTTC